The rows below give T cell receptor beta chains drawn from one sample of a study. TCRdb re-called the RT-PCR reads through MiXCR, storing one row per CDR3 protein. The table shows about 700,000 distinct CDR3 sequences, with 11% to 15% occurring only once. The sample comprised memory CD4+ T cells from blood. Receptors were obtained from a female donor in good health, serving as a healthy control. Both conserved end residues are part of each CDR3. Each record gives: J gene, D gene, V gene, clone size, CDR3 protein, CDR3 DNA. D genes are given only for firm matches. Clone size is stated in some rows and not others, as once, few, many or a class when expanded.

TRBJ1-1 | . | TRBV10-3 | . | CAISEWGRSTEAFF | TGTGCCATCAGTGAGTGGGGACGCAGCACTGAAGCTTTCTTT
TRBJ1-5 | . | TRBV4-3 | many | CASSQTVNQPQHF | TGCGCCAGCAGCCAAACAGTCAATCAGCCCCAGCATTTT
TRBJ2-6 | . | TRBV5-1 | few | CASSLLASGANVLTF | TGCGCCAGCAGCTTGTTAGCCTCTGGGGCCAACGTCCTGACTTTC
TRBJ1-1 | . | TRBV3-1 | few | CASSRGETKAFF | TGTGCCAGCAGCCGAGGAGAGACGAAAGCTTTCTTT
TRBJ1-1 | . | TRBV5-1 | . | CASSMTANTEAFF | TGCGCCAGCTCAATGACAGCGAACACTGAAGCTTTCTTT
TRBJ2-7 | TRBD1 | TRBV29-1 | few | CSVAGTETYEQYF | TGCAGCGTCGCCGGGACAGAGACCTACGAGCAGTACTTC
TRBJ2-1 | . | TRBV7-9 | many | CASSLPKRDYNEQFF | TGTGCCAGCAGCTTACCGAAACGGGACTACAATGAGCAGTTCTTC
TRBJ2-7 | . | TRBV20-1 | many | CSARGSGSGTYEQYF | TGCAGTGCTAGAGGCTCGGGTAGCGGTACCTACGAGCAGTACTTC
TRBJ1-2 | . | TRBV19 | few | CASSRTWQNYGYTF | TGTGCCAGTAGTAGAACGTGGCAGAACTATGGCTACACCTTC
TRBJ2-7 | . | TRBV4-3 | many | CASSQDWRDEQYF | TGCGCCAGCAGCCAAGATTGGAGGGACGAGCAGTACTTC
TRBJ1-2 | TRBD1 | TRBV6-1 | few | CASSEFTGGYGYTF | TGTGCCAGCAGTGAATTCACAGGGGGCTATGGCTACACCTTC
TRBJ2-3 | . | TRBV4-2 | . | CASSQDLRADNTDTQYF | TGTGCCAGCAGCCAAGATCTGAGGGCGGACAACACAGATACGCAGTATTTT
TRBJ2-1 | . | TRBV19 | . | CASSTQQDSYNEQFF | TGTGCCAGTAGTACACAACAGGACAGTTACAATGAGCAGTTCTTC
TRBJ1-1 | . | TRBV20-1 | . | CSASRLENAEAFF | TGCAGTGCTAGTCGCTTGGAAAACGCTGAAGCTTTCTTT
TRBJ1-5 | . | TRBV15 | many | CATSRGAQASLSQHF | TGTGCCACCAGCAGAGGGGCCCAAGCCTCTTTGTCCCAGCATTTT
TRBJ1-4 | . | TRBV7-8 | many | CASSLVEGAELFF | TGTGCCAGCAGCTTAGTTGAGGGTGCGGAACTGTTTTTT
TRBJ2-7 | . | TRBV14 | . | CASSFTVGEQYF | TGTGCCAGCAGCTTCACCGTGGGAGAGCAGTACTTC
TRBJ1-1 | . | TRBV11-2 | few | CASSTTGPGSSEAFF | TGTGCCAGCAGCACGACAGGTCCCGGGTCCTCTGAAGCTTTCTTT
TRBJ1-5 | . | TRBV20-1 | few | CSARPTVYSNQPQHF | TGCAGTGCTAGACCGACAGTTTATAGCAATCAGCCCCAGCATTTT
TRBJ2-1 | TRBD1 | TRBV6-1 | . | CASSSFRDRGMNEQFF | TGTGCCAGCAGCTCCTTCCGGGACAGGGGTATGAATGAGCAGTTCTTC
TRBJ1-1 | . | TRBV6-5 | many | CASSFGLRNTEAFF | TGTGCCAGCAGCTTCGGACTGAGGAACACTGAAGCTTTCTTT
TRBJ2-1 | . | TRBV20-1 | few | CSASRQVYYNEQFF | TGCAGTGCTAGCAGGCAGGTGTACTACAATGAGCAGTTCTTC
TRBJ2-1 | . | TRBV7-2 | . | CASSPPSGLNEQFF | TGTGCCAGCAGCCCACCGAGCGGGCTGAATGAGCAGTTCTTC
TRBJ2-4 | . | TRBV9 | few | CASSVGPDLNIQYF | TGTGCCAGCAGCGTAGGGCCAGATTTAAACATTCAGTACTTC
TRBJ2-1 | . | TRBV20-1 | many | CSASRGQSYNEQFF | TGCAGTGCTAGCCGGGGGCAATCCTACAATGAGCAGTTCTTC